These T cell receptor beta chains were read from a single sample in a study of blood T cell repertoires in COVID-19. Some clones are missing from TCRdb's copy, which holds only in-frame ones; the method was immunoSEQ multiplex PCR. The table has around 15,000 clones, approximately 91% seen once; the top ten hold 20% to 30%. What was sequenced was peripheral blood. The receptors come from a man aged 55-75 years with acute or convalescent COVID-19. Each CDR3 is given with its conserved first and last residue. A D gene is named only where the DNA matches it firmly. Some rows mark clone size as missing; the rest say once, few, many or name a class of expanded clone.

J gene | V gene | D gene | clone size | CDR3 DNA | CDR3 protein
TRBJ2-5 | TRBV4-2 | . | . | TGTGCCAGCAGCCCATACGCCAGGGCAAACCAAGAGACCCAGTACTTC | CASSPYARANQETQYF
TRBJ2-7 | TRBV5-1 | TRBD1 | . | TGCGCCAGCAGCTCCGTAGACAGGGGTGGGGAGCAGTACTTC | CASSSVDRGGEQYF
TRBJ2-2 | TRBV9 | TRBD1 | . | TGTGCCAGCAGCTCCCAAAGGGCACAGGGGGCTAGCGCCGGGGAGCTGTTTTTT | CASSSQRAQGASAGELFF
TRBJ2-3 | TRBV30 | TRBD2 | . | TGTGCCTTATCGCGGGAGTCAGATACGCAGTATTTT | CALSRESDTQYF
TRBJ1-1 | TRBV9 | . | . | TGTGCCAGCAGCCCCCGACTACACACTGAAGCTTTCTTT | CASSPRLHTEAFF
TRBJ2-1 | TRBV27 | . | . | TGTGCCAGCAATTGGGCAAACTCCTACAATGAGCAGTTCTTC | CASNWANSYNEQFF
TRBJ2-5 | TRBV19 | TRBD2 | . | TGTGCCAGTAGTAAACTAGCGGGGGCCGGGGTGGAGACCCAGTACTTC | CASSKLAGAGVETQYF
TRBJ2-7 | TRBV5-6 | . | . | TGTGCCAGCAGCCGAGGGAGTATTACGACGGAGCAGTACTTC | CASSRGSITTEQYF
TRBJ1-4 | TRBV12-3/TRBV12-4 | . | . | TGTGCCAGCAGTTTTCGGGTTGAAAAACTGTTTTTT | CASSFRVEKLFF
TRBJ2-2 | TRBV2 | TRBD2 | . | TGTGCCAGCAGTGGGCTAGCGGTCACCGGGGAGCTGTTTTTT | CASSGLAVTGELFF
TRBJ1-2 | TRBV24-1 | TRBD1 | once | TGTGCCACCAGTGACACCGGGACAGGGAATGGCTACACCTTC | CATSDTGTGNGYTF
TRBJ2-7 | TRBV6-5 | TRBD1 | few | TGTGCCAGCAGTTACTCGGACAGGGGGCGAATGAACGAGCAGTACTTC | CASSYSDRGRMNEQYF
TRBJ2-1 | TRBV2 | . | . | TGTGCCAGCAGTGAAGGGGTCAGGACAGTGCAGTTCTTC | CASSEGVRTVQFF
TRBJ2-7 | TRBV21-1 | . | once | TGTGCCAGCATCACAGTTATGATCTTCTACGAGCAGTACTTC | CASITVMIFYEQYF
TRBJ2-7 | TRBV11-2 | . | few | TGTGCCAGCAGCTTGATAGACTACGAGCAGTACTTC | CASSLIDYEQYF
TRBJ2-7 | TRBV5-4 | TRBD1 | . | TGTGCCAGCAGCTTGGGGACAGGGGCCTACGAGCAGTACTTC | CASSLGTGAYEQYF
TRBJ2-4 | TRBV28 | . | . | TGTGCCAGCAGTTCCGGGATGGGGGGCATTCAGTACTTC | CASSSGMGGIQYF
TRBJ1-4 | TRBV7-2 | . | . | TGTGCCAGCAGTCTTCCCCTTGGAGGAGGAGAAAAACTGTTTTTT | CASSLPLGGGEKLFF
TRBJ1-6 | TRBV5-1 | TRBD1 | medium-sized | TGCGCCAGCAGCCCGGAGGGGACAGGGGTTTTGTTGGCTCAGAATTCACCCCTCCACTTT | CASSPEGTGVLLAQNSPLHF
TRBJ1-1 | TRBV19 | TRBD1 | . | TGTGCCAGTAGTACGAGGACAGGGCGGGAGGGAACTGAAGCTTTCTTT | CASSTRTGREGTEAFF
TRBJ2-2 | TRBV9 | TRBD1 | . | TGTGCCAGCAGCGTCCGGGACAGGGGGACCGGGGAGCTGTTTTTT | CASSVRDRGTGELFF
TRBJ2-7 | TRBV3-1/TRBV3-2 | TRBD2 | . | TGTGCCAGCAGCCCTTCCGGGTGGTCCTTCGCGGGAGTCTACGAGCAGTACTTC | CASSPSGWSFAGVYEQYF
TRBJ1-1 | TRBV28 | . | few | TGTGCCAGCAGTTTGGCCAGCACTGAAGCTTTCTTT | CASSLASTEAFF
TRBJ2-7 | TRBV9 | . | . | TGTGCCAGCAGCGTAGTTGGAACTGGCGGAGACGAGCAGTACTTC | CASSVVGTGGDEQYF
TRBJ2-7 | TRBV6-5 | . | . | TGTGCCAGCAGAGGCGGCAGCGACTACGAGCAGTACTTC | CASRGGSDYEQYF
TRBJ2-2 | TRBV9 | . | . | TGTGCCAGCAGCCAGGGGGCGGGAGGGCCCACCGGGGAGCTGTTTTTT | CASSQGAGGPTGELFF
TRBJ1-1 | TRBV3-1/TRBV3-2 | . | . | TGTGCCAGCAGCCTCCGCATGGGAGGCACTGAAGCTTTCTTT | CASSLRMGGTEAFF
TRBJ2-7 | TRBV28 | . | . | TGTGCCAGCAGTTTAGGGACACTCGAAGGATCCTACGAGCAGTACTTC | CASSLGTLEGSYEQYF
TRBJ2-3 | TRBV20-1 | . | . | TGCAGTGCCCCAGACAGGCGGACGCAGTATTTT | CSAPDRRTQYF
TRBJ2-1 | TRBV7-2 | . | . | TGTGCCAGCAGCTTAGGGCTCAGGTCAAATGAGCAGTTCTTC | CASSLGLRSNEQFF
TRBJ1-4 | TRBV30 | . | few | TGTGCCTGGAGTATAGGGAGAAATGAAAAACTGTTTTTT | CAWSIGRNEKLFF
TRBJ1-1 | TRBV7-3 | . | . | TGTGCCAGCAGCGATCCTCCGACAGCCTCAAGGTGGACTGAAGCTTTCTTT | CASSDPPTASRWTEAFF
TRBJ2-5 | TRBV20-1 | . | . | TGCAGTGCTCAAAACGAGGAGACCCAGTACTTC | CSAQNEETQYF
TRBJ2-6 | TRBV5-1 | . | . | TGCGCCAGCAGCTGGGAGTTCTCTGGGGCCAACGTCCTGACTTTC | CASSWEFSGANVLTF
TRBJ2-5 | TRBV18 | TRBD1 | . | TGTGCCAGCTCATCCCGTGGGACAGGGGGTTTCCAAGAGACCCAGTACTTC | CASSSRGTGGFQETQYF
TRBJ1-2 | TRBV19 | TRBD1 | . | TGTGCCAGTAGTATACAGGGGGCGGTCGGCTACACCTTC | CASSIQGAVGYTF
TRBJ2-1 | TRBV5-4 | . | . | TGTGCCAGCAGCTTGGTGGGGGGGCCTGACGATGAGCAGTTCTTC | CASSLVGGPDDEQFF
TRBJ2-7 | TRBV19 | . | . | TGTGCCAGTAGTTCGAGCCGCCGGACACCCCCCTACGAGCAGTACTTC | CASSSSRRTPPYEQYF
TRBJ1-2 | TRBV3-1/TRBV3-2 | . | . | TGTGCCAGCAGCCAAGAGGACAGATTGGCTGGCTACACCTTC | CASSQEDRLAGYTF
TRBJ2-2 | TRBV6-6 | . | . | TGTGCCAGCAGCCCCGGACTGGACGGGGAGCTGTTTTTT | CASSPGLDGELFF
TRBJ1-3 | TRBV4-2 | . | few | TGTGCCAGCAGCCAAGAATCCCATGGTGGGGGGAGGGTCAGCTCTGGAAACACCATATATTTT | CASSQESHGGGRVSSGNTIYF
TRBJ2-1 | TRBV3-1/TRBV3-2 | TRBD2 | . | TGTGCCAGCAGCCCCGGGACTAGCGGACACAATGAGCAGTTCTTC | CASSPGTSGHNEQFF
TRBJ2-5 | TRBV5-5 | . | . | TGTGCCAGCAGCTTGACCGGGACTTCTGAGACCCAGTACTTC | CASSLTGTSETQYF
TRBJ2-1 | TRBV2 | . | . | TGTGCCAGCAGTGAAGGGGGGGGGCTCAATGAGCAGTTCTTC | CASSEGGGLNEQFF
TRBJ2-6 | TRBV19 | . | . | TGTGCCAGTAGTATACTACAGGTTTCTGGGGCCAACGTCCTGACTTTC | CASSILQVSGANVLTF
TRBJ2-3 | TRBV28 | TRBD1 | . | TGTGCCAGCGCAACACGGACAGGGGCCTTCACAGATACGCAGTATTTT | CASATRTGAFTDTQYF
TRBJ1-2 | TRBV5-1 | . | . | TGCGCCAGCAGCTTGGACAGGACCAGCTATGGCTACACCTTC | CASSLDRTSYGYTF
TRBJ2-1 | TRBV10-3 | TRBD2 | . | TGTGCCATCGTCGAACCGGGACTAGGCCTGGGTGAGCAGTTCTTC | CAIVEPGLGLGEQFF
TRBJ1-4 | TRBV3-1/TRBV3-2 | TRBD1 | . | TGTGCCAGCAGCCAAGAGAGGGGGCGCTTGGCTAATGAAAAACTGTTTTTT | CASSQERGRLANEKLFF
TRBJ2-1 | TRBV5-7 | TRBD2 | . | TGTGCCAGCAGCCCGGGACTAGTATTGTTCTATGAGCAGTTCTTC | CASSPGLVLFYEQFF
TRBJ2-7 | TRBV18 | . | . | TGTGCCAGCTCACCACCCCTAACTGATAACTTCTACGAGCAGTACTTC | CASSPPLTDNFYEQYF
TRBJ1-6 | TRBV5-4 | TRBD1 | . | TGTGCCAGCAGTCAGGGACAGGGACCGTCACCCCTCCACTTT | CASSQGQGPSPLHF
TRBJ1-2 | TRBV3-1/TRBV3-2 | TRBD1 | . | TGTGCCAGCAGCCAAGACGGAGTAGGGGGCGACTATGGCTACACCTTC | CASSQDGVGGDYGYTF
TRBJ1-1 | TRBV7-2 | TRBD1 | . | TGTGCCAGCAGCAGACGGACAGGACCCCGGACTGAAGCTTTCTTT | CASSRRTGPRTEAFF
TRBJ2-2 | TRBV7-3 | . | . | TGTGCCAGCAGCAACCCCGGGGGAGGGGGTAGCACCGGGGAGCTGTTTTTT | CASSNPGGGGSTGELFF